The rows below give T cell receptor beta chains drawn from one sample of a study of CD8 T cells in Susac syndrome. TCRdb independently ran MiXCR on the immunoSEQ multiplex PCR reads; one entry per CDR3 protein. The data contain 67,000 or so distinct CDR3 sequences, 93% of them singletons. Sequencing was performed on CD4+ T cells from PBMCs. These receptors originate from a human donor with Susac syndrome. Each CDR3 is given with its conserved first and last residue. D genes are given only for firm matches. Clone size, where shown, is once, few, many, or a class for clones that have expanded.

>TRBV20-1|NA|NA|TRBJ1-5
TGCAGTGCTAGAAAGGGAGGGTTCGATCAGCCCCAGCATTTT
CSARKGGFDQPQHF
>TRBV30|NA|TRBD1|TRBJ2-1
TGTGCCTGGGCGAAGGGACAGGGTCCCCACAATGAGCAGTTCTTC
CAWAKGQGPHNEQFF
>TRBV15|NA|NA|TRBJ2-7
TGTGCCACCAGCAGGGACAGCTACGAGCAGTACTTC
CATSRDSYEQYF
>TRBV6-2/TRBV6-3|NA|NA|TRBJ2-5
TGTGCCAGCAGTTACTGGACCGGGACACAAGAGACCCAGTACTTC
CASSYWTGTQETQYF
>TRBV28|NA|NA|TRBJ2-3
TGTGCCAGCAGTTTAGGCACAGGACTATCTACTAGCACAGATACGCAGTATTTT
CASSLGTGLSTSTDTQYF
>TRBV18|NA|TRBD1|TRBJ1-1
TGTGCCAGCTCACCCGGGACAGCTCCTGAAGCTTTCTTT
CASSPGTAPEAFF
>TRBV3-1|NA|TRBD1|TRBJ1-2
TGTGCCAGCAGCCACCTGGACAGGAACTATGGCTACACCTTC
CASSHLDRNYGYTF
>TRBV7-9|NA|NA|TRBJ1-2
TGTGCCAGCAGCTTAGGACAGTACTATGGCTACACCTTC
CASSLGQYYGYTF
>TRBV28|few|NA|TRBJ2-7
TGTGCCAGCAGTTTCACTAACTCCTACGAGCAGTACTTC
CASSFTNSYEQYF
>TRBV3-1|NA|NA|TRBJ1-6
TGTGCCAGCAGCCCGGCCGTAAGGGATTCACCCCTCCACTTT
CASSPAVRDSPLHF
>TRBV29-1|NA|NA|TRBJ1-1
TGCAGCGTCACCTCTTCCGCCGGGATGAACACTGAAGCTTTCTTT
CSVTSSAGMNTEAFF
>TRBV7-3|once|NA|TRBJ1-2
TGTGCCAGCAGCTTGCTCGGACAGATCGGCTACACCTTC
CASSLLGQIGYTF
>TRBV7-2|NA|NA|TRBJ1-6
TGTGCCAGCAGCTCACTGGGCCGGGGCGATTCACCCCTCCACTTT
CASSSLGRGDSPLHF
>TRBV6-2/TRBV6-3|NA|TRBD1|TRBJ1-2
TGTGCCAGCAGTTTTGCACAGGGGTACGGCTACACCTTC
CASSFAQGYGYTF
>TRBV20-1|NA|TRBD1|TRBJ1-5
TGCAGTGCTAGAACAGGACAGGGGAATCAGCCCCAGCATTTT
CSARTGQGNQPQHF
>TRBV4-1|NA|NA|TRBJ2-3
TGCGCCAGCAGCCTCTGGAGACCGGGTGCAGATACGCAGTATTTT
CASSLWRPGADTQYF
>TRBV4-1|NA|NA|TRBJ1-2
TGCGCCAGCAGCCAAGGGACAGCCACACGCTATGGCTACACCTTC
CASSQGTATRYGYTF
>TRBV6-5|NA|NA|TRBJ2-5
TGTGCCAGCAGTTCCTTGGGACATCAAGAGACCCAGTACTTC
CASSSLGHQETQYF
>TRBV28|NA|NA|TRBJ2-5
TGTGCCAGCAGTTTTGGCAGCCGGCGGGAGACCCAGTACTTC
CASSFGSRRETQYF
>TRBV20-1|NA|TRBD1|TRBJ1-1
TGCAGTGCAGGTCCGGACAGGCGGAACACTGAAGCTTTCTTT
CSAGPDRRNTEAFF
>TRBV19|NA|NA|TRBJ1-1
TGTGCCAGTAGTAATCGATACCAGACAGTGAACACTGAAGCTTTCTTT
CASSNRYQTVNTEAFF
>TRBV19|few|NA|TRBJ2-5
TGTGCCAGTAGGACCCGGGAGACCCAGTACTTC
CASRTRETQYF
>TRBV5-1|once|TRBD2|TRBJ2-7
TGCGCCAGCAGGCAAGGACTAGCGGGGACTTACGAGCAGTACTTC
CASRQGLAGTYEQYF
>TRBV30|NA|NA|TRBJ2-1
TGTGCCTGGGGAAAATCGCCCACCTACAATGAGCAGTTCTTC
CAWGKSPTYNEQFF
>TRBV6-2/TRBV6-3|NA|TRBD2|TRBJ2-6
TGTGCCAGCAGTAGCGGGGGGCCGAGCTCTGGGGCCAACGTCCTGACTTTC
CASSSGGPSSGANVLTF
>TRBV4-3|NA|NA|TRBJ1-1
TGCGCCAGCAGCCAAGATCCTGGGAACACTGAAGCTTTCTTT
CASSQDPGNTEAFF
>TRBV3-1|few|NA|TRBJ2-3
TGTGCCAGCAGTCAGTTAAAGGGCACGCAGTATTTT
CASSQLKGTQYF
>TRBV10-3|NA|NA|TRBJ2-5
TGTGCCATCAGTGAGTCGGCTCGAGGGGAAGAGACCCAGTACTTC
CAISESARGEETQYF
>TRBV27|NA|NA|TRBJ2-5
TGTGCCACCAGGACAGCTCAAGAGACCCAGTACTTC
CATRTAQETQYF
>TRBV11-2|NA|TRBD1|TRBJ2-6
TGTGCCAGCAGCCCTCGGAAGTACAGGGGGCAAAGCTCTGGGGCCAACGTCCTGACTTTC
CASSPRKYRGQSSGANVLTF
>TRBV30|NA|NA|TRBJ2-2
TGTGCCTGGAGCACCGGGGAGCTGTTTTTT
CAWSTGELFF
>TRBV29-1|NA|NA|TRBJ2-5
TGCAGCGTTGCCAGGGAAGAGACCCAGTACTTC
CSVAREETQYF
>TRBV18|NA|TRBD1|TRBJ1-1
TGTGCCAGCTCACAAAACCGGGACAGCCACACTGAAGCTTTCTTT
CASSQNRDSHTEAFF